Listed below are T cell receptor beta chains from one sample, sequenced in a study of blood T cells in healthy people across ages. TCRdb re-called the 5' RACE reads through MiXCR, storing one row per CDR3 protein. The top ten clones hold less than 9% of a sample with approximately 580,000 distinct CDR3 sequences, 24% of them seen once. Another study also made use of these data, one on T cells of mothers and their children.

The sample taken for sequencing was blood. These receptors were taken from a boy between 10 and 17 years old in good health. Both conserved end residues are part of each CDR3. The D gene is left open where the match is weak.

>16|TRBJ2-1|TRBV4-1|TRBD2
CASSLVLAGVYNEQFF
>16|TRBJ2-5|TRBV5-4|.
CASSLGVDLSGETQYF
>14|TRBJ1-5|TRBV7-9|TRBD1
CASSSGQGAEPQHF
>17|TRBJ1-2|TRBV7-8|TRBD1
CASSSNTDREGGYGYTF
>12|TRBJ1-2|TRBV3-1|.
CASSASFRGYTF
>15|TRBJ2-5|TRBV29-1|.
CSVVRLIRRKETQYF
>14|TRBJ2-2|TRBV30|TRBD2
CAWKAGGDTGELFF
>13|TRBJ1-2|TRBV6-5|.
CASRPTVFYGYTF
>17|TRBJ2-4|TRBV7-8|.
CASSSYARVEAKNIQYF
>15|.|TRBV15|.
CATSSGLRTAYEQYF
>16|TRBJ1-4|TRBV28|.
CASSQSRGTTNEKLFF
>13|TRBJ2-7|TRBV4-3|.
CASSQDGRYEQYF
>17|TRBJ1-5|TRBV4-1|.
CASSQDHRAYGNQPQHF
>17|TRBJ2-5|TRBV4-2|TRBD2
CASSPGTGTSGSETQYF
>15|.|TRBV7-2|TRBD1
CASSLGDRARDEQYF
>15|TRBJ1-6|TRBV30|.
CAWSVPRAPGSPLHF
>14|TRBJ1-2|TRBV6-2/TRBV6-3|TRBD1
CAASRGQANYGYTF
>19|TRBJ2-7|TRBV6-1|TRBD1
CASRRPVDRGQRRVYEQYF
>13|TRBJ2-7|TRBV2|TRBD1
CASRTTGGYEQYF